The clone carrying this T cell receptor beta chain turned up a few times. This specimen belongs to a study of T cells after yellow fever vaccination. Deletions cut 1 base from V and 6 bases from J, with 6 bases between. CDR1 and CDR2 (germline): KGHSH, LQKENI. The CDR3 has 12 residues. Production of TCR cDNA was by 5'RACE template switching, which also added a universal primer site and UMIs. TCRdb re-called the 5' RACE reads through MiXCR, storing one row per CDR3 protein. The sample lists under 600,000 distinct CDR3 sequences; 21% were seen once. This TCR came from a young man who received the YFV17D yellow fever vaccine. The source was PBMCs, collected about 20 days after the first yellow fever vaccination. The chain employs TRBV18 and TRBJ1-1, with D unresolved. This chain's CDR3 is CASSPLNSEAFF. In DNA, the CDR3 is TGTGCCAGCTCACCACTAAATTCTGAAGCTTTCTTT.